Each of the 14 T cell receptor beta chains below was sequenced from the same sample in a study of post-analysis software for immune sequencing data. Study findings and constraints: When patients were compared with controls, about 5 TRBV segments were more frequent, TRBV5-6, TRBV5-1 and TRBV20-1 among them.

cDNA libraries of TCR beta carried unique molecular identifiers. TCRdb called the PCR reads again in MiXCR, with one record for every CDR3 protein. This table holds approximately 660,000 distinct CDR3 sequences, 59% found once. Their antigen targets remain unknown. The sample consisted of blood. All receptors come from a girl aged 2 to 10 with multiple sclerosis.

This clonotype appeared a single time. The CDR3 spells CASSSGLSITYGYTF. The CDR3 DNA follows: TGTGCCAGCAGCTCGGGACTATCAATCACCTATGGCTACACCTTC. This chain uses TRBV6-6 with TRBJ1-2, with D possibly matching TRBD1 (5 bases). The germline V gene has CDR1 MNHNY and CDR2 SVGAGI (reference sequence). Trimming pared 6 bases from V and 4 bases from J, leaving 18 bases between. The CDR3 has 15 amino acids.

This clonotype was observed a handful of times. This chain links TRBV6-6 with TRBJ2-7, with D perhaps matching TRBD1 or TRBD2 (5 bases each). Germline CDR1 MNHNY, CDR2 SVGAGI (reference sequence). The CDR3 sequence is 13 residues long. Trimming removed 2 bases at V and 6 bases at J, with 11 bases between. In DNA form, the CDR3 reads TGTGCCAGCAGTTACGGGGACCTCTCCGAGCAGTACTTC. This encodes CASSYGDLSEQYF.

This clonotype was detected only a few times. This chain links TRBV20-1 with TRBJ1-5, with D perhaps matching TRBD1 (5 bases). The germline CDR1 and CDR2 sequences are DFQATT and SNEGSKA (reference sequence). V lost 3 bases and J 4 bases, leaving 10 bases between the germline ends. The CDR3 spans 13 residues. This CDR3 is CSASLRANQPQHF. The CDR3, as DNA: TGCAGTGCTAGTCTCAGGGCTAATCAGCCCCAGCATTTT.

V is TRBV29-1 and J is TRBJ2-4; D is perhaps TRBD1 (6 bases). The J call may not be correct, given that the DNA end is closer to TRBJ2-7. The germline gives CDR1 SQVTM, CDR2 ANQGSEA. The CDR3 consists of 13 residues. CDR3 in DNA: TGCAGCGCCCAACAGGGTTCGTCTCACGAGCAGTACTTC. It yields the protein CSAQQGSSHEQYF.

The chain is built from TRBV24-1 and TRBJ1-2; 9 positions agree with TRBD1. The CDR3 consists of 18 residues. Germline CDR1 is KGHDR and CDR2 is SFDVKD. V was clipped by 5 bases and J by 8 bases; unmatched bases: 20. The CDR3 region has the DNA TGTGCCACCAGTGTCCTCGGGACAGGGTCGTCGACGGAAGTCGGCTACACCTTC. Translation gives CATSVLGTGSSTEVGYTF.

This clonotype was counted a few times. At one boundary the junction diverges from the germline segment, which might be a read error. The chain recombines TRBV24-1 with TRBJ1-2, with TRBD1 identical over 7 bases. Germline values: CDR1 KGHDR, CDR2 SFDVKD. This CDR3 has 14 amino acids. The chain's CDR3 is CATSDLGTEYGHTF. The DNA of the CDR3 is TGTGCCACCAGTGATTTGGGGACAGAGTATGGCCACACCTTC.

The chain employs TRBV6-4 and TRBJ1-1; 8 bases are shared with TRBD1. The CDR3 is made up of 12 amino acids. The germline V gene encodes CDR1 MRHNA and CDR2 SNTAGT. V was pared by 2 bases and J by 10 bases, with 3 bases of the junction left unmatched. CDR3 residues: CASSDRTGRAFF. The CDR3 DNA follows: TGTGCCAGCAGTGACCGGACAGGGAGAGCTTTCTTT.

This clonotype has a single count. The CDR3: CASSLFRMRLAHEQYF. Written as DNA, the CDR3 is TGTGCCAGCAGCTTATTCCGGATGAGACTAGCCCACGAGCAGTACTTC. The chain is built from TRBV11-2 and TRBJ2-4; 7 nucleotides line up with TRBD2. The J call is in doubt because the DNA end fits TRBJ2-7 better. This CDR3 contains 16 residues. The germline CDR1 and CDR2 sequences are SGHAT and FQNNGV.

The chain is built from TRBV11-2 and TRBJ2-1, with D possibly matching TRBD2 (5 bases). There are 12 residues in the CDR3. The V end lost 1 base, the J end lost 14 bases, and 12 bases lay between the germline ends. Germline-derived CDR1 and CDR2 are SGHAT and FQNNGV. The CDR3 DNA reads TGTGCCAGCAGCTTAGCTCTAGCAATGAAGTTCTTC. Protein sequence: CASSLALAMKFF.

The chain recombines TRBV10-2 with TRBJ2-7, with TRBD1 matching 8 bases. The CDR3 totals 14 residues. Trimming at V came to 6 bases and at J to 2 bases, leaving 6 bases not matched to a gene. The V gene's germline CDR1 is WSHSY and CDR2 SAAADI. The CDR3 spells CASRMTGEAYEQYF. In nucleotides, the CDR3 is TGCGCCAGCAGGATGACAGGGGAGGCCTACGAGCAGTACTTC.

The rearrangement joins TRBV10-2 to TRBJ1-2; 8 nucleotides match TRBD1. The CDR3 length is 15 residues. The V gene's germline CDR1 is WSHSY and CDR2 SAAADI. The V segment lost 3 bases and the J segment 4 bases; nucleotides outside the gene matches: 7. The CDR3 is CASSDGQGWGYGYTF. The CDR3, as DNA: TGCGCCAGCAGTGACGGACAGGGTTGGGGCTATGGCTACACCTTC.

The CDR3 DNA is TGTGCCAGCAGTTACGCGGAGGGCCCCGACCAAGAGACCCAGTACTTC. It yields the protein CASSYAEGPDQETQYF. The rearrangement uses TRBV6-6 and TRBJ2-5, with D possibly TRBD2 on 6 matching bases. Germline V CDR1 and CDR2: MNHNY, SVGAGI (reference sequence). V lost 2 bases to trimming and J lost 0 bases, with 13 bases between them. This CDR3 is 16 amino acids long.

This clonotype showed up just a few times. V and J are TRBV5-1 and TRBJ2-3; D is unresolved. The CDR3 runs to 14 residues. CDR1 and CDR2 (germline): SGHRS, YFSETQ. The ends were cut back, 3 bases at V and 2 bases at J, with 10 bases in the middle. In nucleotides, the CDR3 is TGCGCCAGCAGCTCCGAATTGGCCACAGATACGCAGTATTTT. This gives the protein CASSSELATDTQYF.

The chain joins TRBV10-3 to TRBJ2-1; D might be TRBD2 (5 bases). The CDR3 totals 12 residues. The germline V gene encodes CDR1 ENHRY and CDR2 SYGVKD. V lost 5 bases and J 9 bases, leaving 11 bases between the germline ends. This CDR3 reads CAISLASGEQFF. As DNA, the CDR3 is TGTGCCATCAGTTTAGCGTCCGGTGAGCAGTTCTTC.